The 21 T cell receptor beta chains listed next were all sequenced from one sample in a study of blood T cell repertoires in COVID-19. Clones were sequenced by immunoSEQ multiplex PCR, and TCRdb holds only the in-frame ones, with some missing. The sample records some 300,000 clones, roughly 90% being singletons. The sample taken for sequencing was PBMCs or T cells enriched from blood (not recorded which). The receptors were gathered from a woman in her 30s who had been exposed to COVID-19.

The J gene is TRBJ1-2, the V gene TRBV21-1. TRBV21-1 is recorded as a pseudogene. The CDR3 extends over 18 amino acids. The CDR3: CASSERVGRPPLIYGYTF. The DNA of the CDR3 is TGTGCCAGCAGTGAGAGGGTTGGCAGACCCCCATTAATCTATGGCTACACCTTC.

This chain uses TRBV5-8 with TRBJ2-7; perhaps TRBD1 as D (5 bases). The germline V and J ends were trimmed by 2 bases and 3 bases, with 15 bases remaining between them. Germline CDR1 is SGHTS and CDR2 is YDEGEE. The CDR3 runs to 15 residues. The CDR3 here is CASSLRRQTFYEQYF. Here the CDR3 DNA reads TGTGCCAGCAGCTTACGGCGACAGACTTTCTACGAGCAGTACTTC.

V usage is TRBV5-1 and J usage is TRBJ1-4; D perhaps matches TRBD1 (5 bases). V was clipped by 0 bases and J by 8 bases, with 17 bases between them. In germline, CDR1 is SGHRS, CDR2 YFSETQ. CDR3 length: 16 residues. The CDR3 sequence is CASSLDRSRRGEKLFF. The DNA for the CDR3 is TGCGCCAGCAGCTTGGACAGGTCCCGGAGAGGAGAAAAACTGTTTTTT.

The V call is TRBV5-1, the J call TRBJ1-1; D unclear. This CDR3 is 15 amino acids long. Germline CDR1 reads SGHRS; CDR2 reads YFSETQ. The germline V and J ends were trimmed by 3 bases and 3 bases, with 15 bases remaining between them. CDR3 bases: TGCGCCAGCAGCTCGCTGCCTCGGGGAGACACTGAAGCTTTCTTT. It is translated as CASSSLPRGDTEAFF.

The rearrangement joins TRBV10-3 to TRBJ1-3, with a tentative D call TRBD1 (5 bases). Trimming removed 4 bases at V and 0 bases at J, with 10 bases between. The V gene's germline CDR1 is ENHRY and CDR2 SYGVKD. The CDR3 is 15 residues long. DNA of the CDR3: TGTGCCATCAGTGCGACAGCCCGCTCTGGAAACACCATATATTTT. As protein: CAISATARSGNTIYF.

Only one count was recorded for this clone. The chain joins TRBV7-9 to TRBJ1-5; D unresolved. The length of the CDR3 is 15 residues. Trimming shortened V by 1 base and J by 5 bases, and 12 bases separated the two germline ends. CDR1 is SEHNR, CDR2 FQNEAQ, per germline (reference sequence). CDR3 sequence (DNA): TGTGCCAGCAGCTTAGACCAGGTGGGTGATCAGCCCCAGCATTTT. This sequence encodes CASSLDQVGDQPQHF.

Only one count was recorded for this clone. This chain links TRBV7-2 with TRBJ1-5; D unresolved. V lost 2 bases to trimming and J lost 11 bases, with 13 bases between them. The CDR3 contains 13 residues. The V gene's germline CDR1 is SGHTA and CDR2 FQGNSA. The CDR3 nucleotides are TGTGCCAGCAGCTTATCTTTGGGCAGTGCCCAGCATTTT. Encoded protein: CASSLSLGSAQHF.

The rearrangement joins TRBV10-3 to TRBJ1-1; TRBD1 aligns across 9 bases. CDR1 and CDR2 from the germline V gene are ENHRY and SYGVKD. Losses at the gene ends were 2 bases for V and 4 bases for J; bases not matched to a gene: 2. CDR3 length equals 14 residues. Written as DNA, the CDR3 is TGTGCCATCAGTGAGGCACAGGGGGCCACTGAAGCTTTCTTT. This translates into CAISEAQGATEAFF.

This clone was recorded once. The CDR3 DNA follows: TGTGCCACCAGCAGAGCTGCGACAGGCGAGCCCCAGCATTTT. This codes for CATSRAATGEPQHF. The chain recombines TRBV15 with TRBJ1-5; perhaps TRBD1 as D (6 bases). V lost 1 base and J 8 bases, leaving 12 bases between the germline ends. Per germline, CDR1 LNHNV and CDR2 YYDKDF (reference sequence). The CDR3 has 14 amino acids.

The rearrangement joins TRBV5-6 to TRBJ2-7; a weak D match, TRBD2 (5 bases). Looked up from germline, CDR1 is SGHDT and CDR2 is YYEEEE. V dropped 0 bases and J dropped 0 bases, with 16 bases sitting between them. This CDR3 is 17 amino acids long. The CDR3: CASSLDFIGEGSYEQYF. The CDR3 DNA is TGTGCCAGCAGCTTGGATTTCATAGGTGAGGGCTCCTACGAGCAGTACTTC. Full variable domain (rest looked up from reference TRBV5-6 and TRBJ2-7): DAGVTQSPTHLIKTRGQQVTLRCSPKSGHDTVSWYQQALGQGPQFIFQYYEEEERQRGNFPDRFSGHQFPNYSSELNVNALLLGDSALYLCASSLDFIGEGSYEQYFGPGTRLTVT.

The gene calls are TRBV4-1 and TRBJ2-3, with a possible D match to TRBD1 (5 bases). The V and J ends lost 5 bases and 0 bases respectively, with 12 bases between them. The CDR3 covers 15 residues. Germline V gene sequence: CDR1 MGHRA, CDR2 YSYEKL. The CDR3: CASSVGADSTDTQYF. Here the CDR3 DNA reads TGCGCCAGCAGCGTAGGGGCGGATAGCACAGATACGCAGTATTTT.

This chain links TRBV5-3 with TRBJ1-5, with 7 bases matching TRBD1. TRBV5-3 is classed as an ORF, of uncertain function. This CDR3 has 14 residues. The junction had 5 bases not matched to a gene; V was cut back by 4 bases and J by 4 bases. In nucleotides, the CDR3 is TGTGCCAGAAGCCCAGGGGGGATTAATCAGCCCCAGCATTTT. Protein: CARSPGGINQPQHF.

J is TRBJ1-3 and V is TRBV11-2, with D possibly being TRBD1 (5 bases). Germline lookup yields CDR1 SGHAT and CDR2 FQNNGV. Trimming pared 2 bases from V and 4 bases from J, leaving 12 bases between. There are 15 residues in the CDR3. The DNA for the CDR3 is TGTGCCAGCAGCTTAAGTAAGGGGCAAGGAAACACCATATATTTT. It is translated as CASSLSKGQGNTIYF.

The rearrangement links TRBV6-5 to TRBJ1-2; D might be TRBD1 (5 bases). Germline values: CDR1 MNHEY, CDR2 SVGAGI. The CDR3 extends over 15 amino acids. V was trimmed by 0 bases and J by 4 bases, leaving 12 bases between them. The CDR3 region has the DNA TGTGCCAGCAGTTACTCGGGGCTCATCGGCTATGGCTACACCTTC. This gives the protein CASSYSGLIGYGYTF.

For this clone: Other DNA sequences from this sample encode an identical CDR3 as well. CDR3 sequence: CASSPRTGGYGYTF. Written as DNA, the CDR3 is TGTGCCAGCAGCCCTCGGACAGGGGGCTATGGCTACACCTTC. The chain employs TRBV9 and TRBJ1-2; 10 bases fit TRBD1. Germline V lookup: CDR1 SGDLS, CDR2 YYNGEE. The CDR3 length is 14 residues. Trimming took 4 bases from V and 4 from J; bases not matched to a gene: 4.

The CDR3: CASSPERAGGHNEQFF. As DNA, the CDR3 is TGTGCCAGCAGCCCAGAGAGGGCAGGGGGGCACAATGAGCAGTTCTTC. V is TRBV3-1 (or the pseudogene TRBV3-2) and J is TRBJ2-1; D is possibly TRBD1 (7 bases). Trimming shortened V by 4 bases and J by 5 bases, and 18 bases separated the two germline ends. The CDR3 is 16 amino acids. Germline CDR1 LGHDT, CDR2 YNNKEL (reference sequence).

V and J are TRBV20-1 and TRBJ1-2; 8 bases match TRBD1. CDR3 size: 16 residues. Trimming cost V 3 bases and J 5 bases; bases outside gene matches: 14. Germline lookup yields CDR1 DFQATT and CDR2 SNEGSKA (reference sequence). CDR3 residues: CSASSTGDRPRYGYTF. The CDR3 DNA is TGCAGTGCTAGTTCGACAGGGGACCGACCAAGATATGGCTACACCTTC.

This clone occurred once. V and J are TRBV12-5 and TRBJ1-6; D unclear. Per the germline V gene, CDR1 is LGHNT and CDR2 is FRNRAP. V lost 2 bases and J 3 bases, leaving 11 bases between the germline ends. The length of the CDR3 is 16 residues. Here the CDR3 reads CASGLTTAYYNSPLHF. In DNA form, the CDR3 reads TGTGCTAGTGGTTTGACGACTGCATACTATAATTCACCCCTCCACTTT.

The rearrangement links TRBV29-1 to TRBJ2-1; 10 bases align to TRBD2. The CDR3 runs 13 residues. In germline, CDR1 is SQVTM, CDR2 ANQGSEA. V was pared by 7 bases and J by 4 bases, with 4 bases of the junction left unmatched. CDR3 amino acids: CSGSGGPYNEQFF. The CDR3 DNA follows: TGCAGCGGTAGCGGGGGGCCTTACAATGAGCAGTTCTTC.

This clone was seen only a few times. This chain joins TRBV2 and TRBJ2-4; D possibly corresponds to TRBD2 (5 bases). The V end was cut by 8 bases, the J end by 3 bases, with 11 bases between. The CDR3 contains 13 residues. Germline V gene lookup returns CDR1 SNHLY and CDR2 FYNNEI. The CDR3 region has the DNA TGTGCCAGCCGGGGTTTTGGCAAAAACATTCAGTACTTC. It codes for CASRGFGKNIQYF.

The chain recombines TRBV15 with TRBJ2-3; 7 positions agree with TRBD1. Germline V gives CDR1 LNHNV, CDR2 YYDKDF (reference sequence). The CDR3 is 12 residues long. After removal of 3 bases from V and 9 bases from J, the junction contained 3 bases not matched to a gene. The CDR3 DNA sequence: TGTGCCACCAGCAGCCACAGGGGAACGCAGTATTTT. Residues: CATSSHRGTQYF.